Listed below are T cell receptor beta chains from one sample, sequenced in a study of blood T cell repertoires in COVID-19. Generated by immunoSEQ multiplex PCR, the TCRdb table keeps only in-frame clones and is missing some. The data show 300,000 or so clones, about 90% seen once. Input material: peripheral blood. These receptors all stem from a man aged 18 to 29 who had recovered from COVID-19. CDR3s include the opening cysteine and the closing phenylalanine or tryptophan. A D gene is named only where the DNA matches it firmly. Size is omitted from some rows. Given values are once, few, many or a class for expanded clones.

d_gene,v_gene,j_gene,abundance,CDR3aa,CDR3nt
NA,TRBV12-3/TRBV12-4,TRBJ2-1,once,CASSSRAHEQFF,TGTGCCAGCAGTTCCAGGGCCCATGAGCAGTTCTTC
NA,TRBV28,TRBJ1-1,NA,CASSLGQEAFF,TGTGCCAGCAGTTTAGGACAGGAAGCTTTCTTT
TRBD2,TRBV27,TRBJ2-7,once,CASSPRTSGILSYEQYF,TGTGCCAGCAGTCCAAGGACTAGCGGGATTCTCTCCTACGAGCAGTACTTC
TRBD1,TRBV6-2/TRBV6-3,TRBJ2-7,NA,CASSTWDRVSEQYF,TGTGCCAGCAGCACATGGGACAGGGTCTCCGAGCAGTACTTC
TRBD1,TRBV6-5,TRBJ2-1,NA,CASSPQGGEQFF,TGTGCCAGCAGCCCACAGGGGGGTGAGCAGTTCTTC
NA,TRBV7-9,TRBJ1-1,NA,CASSLGIAGYTEAFF,TGTGCCAGCAGCTTAGGAATAGCCGGCTACACTGAAGCTTTCTTT
TRBD1,TRBV29-1,TRBJ1-1,NA,CSPGTGRKPEAFF,TGCAGCCCCGGGACAGGGCGTAAGCCTGAAGCTTTCTTT
TRBD1,TRBV9,TRBJ2-2,once,CASSGQGEYSNTGELFF,TGTGCCAGCAGCGGACAGGGAGAATACTCGAACACCGGGGAGCTGTTTTTT
NA,TRBV6-5,TRBJ2-1,few,CASSKLNNEQFF,TGTGCCAGCAGCAAACTCAACAATGAGCAGTTCTTC
TRBD2,TRBV6-5,TRBJ2-5,NA,CASKNSGGETQYF,TGTGCCAGCAAGAACAGCGGGGGAGAGACCCAGTACTTC
NA,TRBV4-1,TRBJ1-2,NA,CASSQATVNYGYTF,TGCGCCAGCAGCCAAGCCACGGTGAACTATGGCTACACCTTC